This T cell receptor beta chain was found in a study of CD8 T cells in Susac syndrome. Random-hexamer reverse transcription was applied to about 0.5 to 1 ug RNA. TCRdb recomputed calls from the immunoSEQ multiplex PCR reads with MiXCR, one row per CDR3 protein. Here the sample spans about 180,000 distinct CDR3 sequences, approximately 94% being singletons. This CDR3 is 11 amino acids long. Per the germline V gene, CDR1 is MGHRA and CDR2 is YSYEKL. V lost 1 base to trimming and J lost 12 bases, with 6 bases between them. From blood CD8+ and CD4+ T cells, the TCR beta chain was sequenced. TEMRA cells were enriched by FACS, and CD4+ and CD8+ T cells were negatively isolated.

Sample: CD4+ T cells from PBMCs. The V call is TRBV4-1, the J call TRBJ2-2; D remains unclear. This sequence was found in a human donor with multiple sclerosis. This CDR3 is CASSQVGQLFF. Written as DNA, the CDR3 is TGCGCCAGCAGCCAAGTTGGGCAGCTGTTTTTT.